This T cell receptor beta chain came from a study of regulatory T cells in long-lasting Graves disease. About the research overall: Patients with persistent Graves' disease had over 5 years of antithyroid drugs and persistent TSH receptor antibodies.

Time point: persistent/refractory GD, antithyroid drugs over 5 years with positive TRAb. With RNA extracted from PBMCs as input, the TCR library was made. This clonotype was found many times. Its antigen is currently unknown. Findings and caveats of the study: Persistent disease samples used TRBV28, TRBJ1-2 and TRBJ2-5 preferentially.

Per germline, CDR1 SGHAT and CDR2 FQNNGV. CDR3 length: 15 residues. V gave up 5 bases and J gave up 0 bases, with 10 bases separating them. Arm-PCR with iRepertoire HTBI primers amplified the CDR3 regions for these TCR beta libraries. TCRdb analysed the multiplex PCR reads with MiXCR anew, one entry per CDR3 protein. The profile shows some 370,000 distinct CDR3 sequences, less than 30% of them singletons. The receptor was isolated from a woman aged 40 to 50 with Graves disease. The V gene is TRBV11-2, the J gene TRBJ2-2; D gene unclear. Specimen: peripheral blood mononuclear cells (PBMCs), collected when the disease was refractory, from a patient treated with antithyroid drugs. The CDR3 protein is CASSPLFSNTGELFF. In nucleotides, the CDR3 is TGTGCCAGCAGCCCGTTATTTTCGAACACCGGGGAGCTGTTTTTT.